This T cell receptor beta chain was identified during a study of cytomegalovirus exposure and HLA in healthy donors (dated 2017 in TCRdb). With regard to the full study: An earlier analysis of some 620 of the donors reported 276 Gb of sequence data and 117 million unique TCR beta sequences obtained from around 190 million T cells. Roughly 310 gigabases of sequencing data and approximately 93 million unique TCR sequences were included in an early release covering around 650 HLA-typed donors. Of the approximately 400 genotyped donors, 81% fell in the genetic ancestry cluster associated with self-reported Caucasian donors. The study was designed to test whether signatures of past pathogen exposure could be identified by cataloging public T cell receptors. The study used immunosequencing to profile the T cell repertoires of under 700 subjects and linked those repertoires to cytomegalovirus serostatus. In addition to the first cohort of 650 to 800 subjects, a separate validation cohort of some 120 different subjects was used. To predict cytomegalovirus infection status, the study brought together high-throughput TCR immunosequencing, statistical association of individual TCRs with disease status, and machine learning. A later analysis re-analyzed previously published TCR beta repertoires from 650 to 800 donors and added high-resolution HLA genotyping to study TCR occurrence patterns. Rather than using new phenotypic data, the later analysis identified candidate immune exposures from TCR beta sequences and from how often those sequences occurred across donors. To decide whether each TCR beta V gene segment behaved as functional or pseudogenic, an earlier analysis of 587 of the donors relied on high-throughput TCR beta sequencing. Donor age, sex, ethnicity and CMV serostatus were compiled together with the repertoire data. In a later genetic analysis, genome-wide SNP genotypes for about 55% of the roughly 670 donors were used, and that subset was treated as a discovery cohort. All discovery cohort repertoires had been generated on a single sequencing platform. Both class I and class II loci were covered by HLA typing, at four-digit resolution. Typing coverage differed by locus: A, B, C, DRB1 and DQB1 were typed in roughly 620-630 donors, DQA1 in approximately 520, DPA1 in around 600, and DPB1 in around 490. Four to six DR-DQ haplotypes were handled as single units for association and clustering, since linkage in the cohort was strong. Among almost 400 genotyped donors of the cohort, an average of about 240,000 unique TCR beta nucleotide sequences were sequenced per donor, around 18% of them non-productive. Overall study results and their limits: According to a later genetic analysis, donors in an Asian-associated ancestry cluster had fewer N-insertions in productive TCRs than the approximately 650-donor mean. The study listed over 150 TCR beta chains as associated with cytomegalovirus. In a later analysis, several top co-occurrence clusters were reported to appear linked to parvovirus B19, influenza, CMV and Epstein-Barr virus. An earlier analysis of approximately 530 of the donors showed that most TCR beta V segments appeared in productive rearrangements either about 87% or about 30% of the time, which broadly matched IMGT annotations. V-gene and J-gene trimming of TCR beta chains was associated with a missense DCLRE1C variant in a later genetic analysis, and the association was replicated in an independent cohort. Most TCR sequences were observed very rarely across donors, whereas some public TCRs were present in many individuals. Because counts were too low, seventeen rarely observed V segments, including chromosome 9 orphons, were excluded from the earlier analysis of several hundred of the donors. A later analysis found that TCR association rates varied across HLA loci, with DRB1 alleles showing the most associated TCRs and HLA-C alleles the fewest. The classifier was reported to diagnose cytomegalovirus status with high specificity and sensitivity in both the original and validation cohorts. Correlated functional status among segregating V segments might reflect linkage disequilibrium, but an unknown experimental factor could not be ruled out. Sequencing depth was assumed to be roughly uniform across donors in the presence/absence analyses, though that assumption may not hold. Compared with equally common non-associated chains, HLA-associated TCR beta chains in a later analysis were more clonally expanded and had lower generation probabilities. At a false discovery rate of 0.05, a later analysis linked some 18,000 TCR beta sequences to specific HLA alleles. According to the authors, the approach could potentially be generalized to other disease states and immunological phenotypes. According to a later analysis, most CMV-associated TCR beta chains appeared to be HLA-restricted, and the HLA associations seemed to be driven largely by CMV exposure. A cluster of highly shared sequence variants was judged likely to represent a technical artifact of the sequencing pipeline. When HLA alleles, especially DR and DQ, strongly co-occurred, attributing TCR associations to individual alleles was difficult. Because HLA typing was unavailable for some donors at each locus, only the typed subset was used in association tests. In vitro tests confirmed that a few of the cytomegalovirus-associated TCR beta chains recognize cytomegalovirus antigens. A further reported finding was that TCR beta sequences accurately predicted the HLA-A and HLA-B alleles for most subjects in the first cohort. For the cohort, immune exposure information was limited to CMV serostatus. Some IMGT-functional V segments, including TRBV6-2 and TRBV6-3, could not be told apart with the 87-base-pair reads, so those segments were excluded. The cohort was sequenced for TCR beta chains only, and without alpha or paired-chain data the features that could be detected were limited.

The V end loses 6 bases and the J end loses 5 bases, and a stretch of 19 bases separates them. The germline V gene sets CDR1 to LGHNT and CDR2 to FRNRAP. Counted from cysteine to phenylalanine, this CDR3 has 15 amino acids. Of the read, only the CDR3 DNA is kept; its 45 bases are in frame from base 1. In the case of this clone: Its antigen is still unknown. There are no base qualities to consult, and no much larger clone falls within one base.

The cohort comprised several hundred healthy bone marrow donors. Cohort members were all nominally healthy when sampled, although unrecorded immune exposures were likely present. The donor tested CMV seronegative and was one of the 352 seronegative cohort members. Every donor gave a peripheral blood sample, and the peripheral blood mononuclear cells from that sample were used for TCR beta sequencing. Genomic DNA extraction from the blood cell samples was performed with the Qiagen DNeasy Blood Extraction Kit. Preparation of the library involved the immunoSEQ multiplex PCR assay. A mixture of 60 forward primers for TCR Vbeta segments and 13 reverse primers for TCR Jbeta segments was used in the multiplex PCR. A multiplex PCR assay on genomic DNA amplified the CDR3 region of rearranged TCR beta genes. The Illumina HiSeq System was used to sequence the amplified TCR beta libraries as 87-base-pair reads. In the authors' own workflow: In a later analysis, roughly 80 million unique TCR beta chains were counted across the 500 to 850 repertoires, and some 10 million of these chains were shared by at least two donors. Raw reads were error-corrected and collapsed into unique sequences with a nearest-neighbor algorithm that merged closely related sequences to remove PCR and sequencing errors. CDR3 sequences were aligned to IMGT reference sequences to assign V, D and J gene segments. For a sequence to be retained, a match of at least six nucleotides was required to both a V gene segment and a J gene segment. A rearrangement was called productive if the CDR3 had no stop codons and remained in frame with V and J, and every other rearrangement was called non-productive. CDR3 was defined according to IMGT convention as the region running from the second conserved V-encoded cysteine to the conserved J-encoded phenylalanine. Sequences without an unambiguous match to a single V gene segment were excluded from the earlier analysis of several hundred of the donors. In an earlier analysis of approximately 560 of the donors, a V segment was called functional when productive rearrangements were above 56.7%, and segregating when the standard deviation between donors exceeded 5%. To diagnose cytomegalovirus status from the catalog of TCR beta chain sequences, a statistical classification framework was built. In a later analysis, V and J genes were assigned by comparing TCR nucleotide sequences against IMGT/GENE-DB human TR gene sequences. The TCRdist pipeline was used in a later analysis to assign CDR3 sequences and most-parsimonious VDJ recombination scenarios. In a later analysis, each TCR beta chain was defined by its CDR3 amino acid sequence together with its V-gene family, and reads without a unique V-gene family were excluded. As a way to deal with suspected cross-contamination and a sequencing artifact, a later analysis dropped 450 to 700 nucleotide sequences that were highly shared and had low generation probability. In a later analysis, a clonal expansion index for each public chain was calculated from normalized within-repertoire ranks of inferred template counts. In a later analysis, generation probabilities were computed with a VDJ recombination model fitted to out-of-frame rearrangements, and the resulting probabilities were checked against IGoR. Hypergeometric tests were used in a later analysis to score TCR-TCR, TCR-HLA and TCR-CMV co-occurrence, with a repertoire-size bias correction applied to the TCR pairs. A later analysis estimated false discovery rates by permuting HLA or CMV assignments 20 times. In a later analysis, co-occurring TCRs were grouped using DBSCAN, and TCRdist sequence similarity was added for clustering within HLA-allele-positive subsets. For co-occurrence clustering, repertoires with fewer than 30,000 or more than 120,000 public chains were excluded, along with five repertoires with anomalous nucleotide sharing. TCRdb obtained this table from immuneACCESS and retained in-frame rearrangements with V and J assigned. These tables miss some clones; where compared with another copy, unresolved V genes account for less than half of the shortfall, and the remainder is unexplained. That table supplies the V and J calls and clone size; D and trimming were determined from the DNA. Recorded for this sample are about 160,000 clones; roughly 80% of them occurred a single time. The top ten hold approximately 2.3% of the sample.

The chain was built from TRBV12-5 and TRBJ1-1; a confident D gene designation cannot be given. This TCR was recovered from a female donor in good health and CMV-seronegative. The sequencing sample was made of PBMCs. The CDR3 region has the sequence CASGPGSSRGTEAFF. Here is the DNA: TGTGCTAGTGGCCCTGGGTCCTCCCGGGGAACTGAAGCTTTCTTT.